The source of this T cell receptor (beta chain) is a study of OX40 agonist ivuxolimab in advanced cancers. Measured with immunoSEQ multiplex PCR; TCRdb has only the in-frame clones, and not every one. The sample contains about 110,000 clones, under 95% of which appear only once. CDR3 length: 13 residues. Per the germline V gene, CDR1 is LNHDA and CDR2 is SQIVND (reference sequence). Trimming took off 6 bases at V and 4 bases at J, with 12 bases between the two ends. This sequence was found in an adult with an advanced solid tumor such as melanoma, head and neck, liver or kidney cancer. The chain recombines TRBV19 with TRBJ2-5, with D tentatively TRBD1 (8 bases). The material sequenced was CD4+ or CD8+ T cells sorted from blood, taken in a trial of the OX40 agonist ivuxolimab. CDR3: CASRHRGGETQYF. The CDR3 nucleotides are TGTGCCAGTAGACACAGGGGGGGAGAGACCCAGTACTTC. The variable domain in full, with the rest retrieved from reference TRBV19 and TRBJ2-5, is DGGITQSPKYLFRKEGQNVTLSCEQNLNHDAMYWYRQDPGQGLRLIYYSQIVNDFQKGDIAEGYSVSREKKESFPLTVTSAQKNPTAFYLCASRHRGGETQYFGPGTRLLVL.